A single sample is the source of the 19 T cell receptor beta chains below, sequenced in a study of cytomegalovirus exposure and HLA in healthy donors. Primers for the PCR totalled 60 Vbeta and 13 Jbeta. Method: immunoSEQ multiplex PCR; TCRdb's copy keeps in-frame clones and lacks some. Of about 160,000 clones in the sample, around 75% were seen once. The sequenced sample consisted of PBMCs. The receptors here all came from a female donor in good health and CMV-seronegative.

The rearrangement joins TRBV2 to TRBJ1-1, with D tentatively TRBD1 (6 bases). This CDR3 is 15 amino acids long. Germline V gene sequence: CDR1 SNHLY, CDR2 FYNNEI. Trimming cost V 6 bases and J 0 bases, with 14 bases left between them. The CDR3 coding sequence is TGTGCCAGCAGGATAGAGGGGGTTATGAACACTGAAGCTTTCTTT. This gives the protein CASRIEGVMNTEAFF.

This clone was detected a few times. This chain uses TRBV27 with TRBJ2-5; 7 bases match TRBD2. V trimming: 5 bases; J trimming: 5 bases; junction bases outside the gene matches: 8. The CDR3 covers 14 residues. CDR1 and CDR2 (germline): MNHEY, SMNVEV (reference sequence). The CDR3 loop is CASSPLGGRETQYF. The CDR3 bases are TGTGCCAGCAGTCCCCTCGGGGGGAGGGAGACCCAGTACTTC.

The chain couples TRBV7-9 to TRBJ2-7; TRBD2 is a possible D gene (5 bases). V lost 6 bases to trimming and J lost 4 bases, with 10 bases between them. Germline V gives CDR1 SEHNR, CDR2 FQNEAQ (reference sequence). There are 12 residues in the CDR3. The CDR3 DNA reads TGTGCCAGCAGTACGGACTGGTACGAGCAGTACTTC. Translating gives CASSTDWYEQYF.

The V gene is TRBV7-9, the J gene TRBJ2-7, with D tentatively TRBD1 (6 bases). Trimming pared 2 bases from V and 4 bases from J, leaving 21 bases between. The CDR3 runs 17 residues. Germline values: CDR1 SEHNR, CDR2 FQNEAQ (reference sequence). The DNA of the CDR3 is TGTGCCAGCAGCTTACCGCAGGCAACCGAACAGGGTTACGAGCAGTACTTC. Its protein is CASSLPQATEQGYEQYF.

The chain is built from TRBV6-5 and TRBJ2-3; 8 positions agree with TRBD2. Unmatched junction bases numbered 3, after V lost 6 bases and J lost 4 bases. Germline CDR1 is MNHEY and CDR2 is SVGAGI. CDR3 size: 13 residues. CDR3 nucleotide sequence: TGTGCCAGCAGCGGGGGGGATGCAGATACGCAGTATTTT. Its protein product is CASSGGDADTQYF.

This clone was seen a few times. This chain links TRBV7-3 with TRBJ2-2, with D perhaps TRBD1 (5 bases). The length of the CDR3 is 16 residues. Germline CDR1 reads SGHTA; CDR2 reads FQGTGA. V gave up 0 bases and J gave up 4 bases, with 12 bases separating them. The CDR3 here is CASSLTVREGTGELFF. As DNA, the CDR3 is TGTGCCAGCAGCTTAACGGTCAGGGAAGGCACCGGGGAGCTGTTTTTT.

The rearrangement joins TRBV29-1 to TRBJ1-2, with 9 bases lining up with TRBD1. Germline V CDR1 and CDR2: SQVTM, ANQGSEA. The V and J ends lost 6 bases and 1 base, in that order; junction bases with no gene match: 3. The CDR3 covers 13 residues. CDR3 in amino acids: CSVPGQGNYGYTF. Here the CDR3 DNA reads TGCAGCGTACCGGGACAGGGTAACTATGGCTACACCTTC.

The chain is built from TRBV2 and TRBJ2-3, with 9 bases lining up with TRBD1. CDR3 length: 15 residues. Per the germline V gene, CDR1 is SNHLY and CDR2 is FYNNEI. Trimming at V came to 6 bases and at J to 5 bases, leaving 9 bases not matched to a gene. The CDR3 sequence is CASSLPGQGRDTQYF. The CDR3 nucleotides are TGTGCCAGCAGCTTACCGGGACAGGGTAGAGATACGCAGTATTTT.

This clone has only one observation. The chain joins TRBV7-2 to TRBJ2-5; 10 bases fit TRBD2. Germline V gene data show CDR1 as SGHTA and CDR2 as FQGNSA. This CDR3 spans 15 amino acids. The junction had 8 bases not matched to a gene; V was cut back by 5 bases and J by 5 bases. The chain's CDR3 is CASSTTSGVGETQYF. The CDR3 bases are TGTGCCAGCAGCACTACTAGCGGGGTGGGTGAGACCCAGTACTTC.

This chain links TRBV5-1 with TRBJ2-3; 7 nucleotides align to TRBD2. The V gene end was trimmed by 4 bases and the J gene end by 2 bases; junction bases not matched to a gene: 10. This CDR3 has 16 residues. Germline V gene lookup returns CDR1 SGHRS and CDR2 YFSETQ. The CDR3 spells CASSALILAATDTQYF. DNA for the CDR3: TGCGCCAGCAGCGCCCTTATCCTAGCGGCCACAGATACGCAGTATTTT. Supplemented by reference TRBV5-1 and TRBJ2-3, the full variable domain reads KAGVTQTPRYLIKTRGQQVTLSCSPISGHRSVSWYQQTPGQGLQFLFEYFSETQRNKGNFPGRFSGRQFSNSRSEMNVSTLELGDSALYLCASSALILAATDTQYFGPGTRLTVL.

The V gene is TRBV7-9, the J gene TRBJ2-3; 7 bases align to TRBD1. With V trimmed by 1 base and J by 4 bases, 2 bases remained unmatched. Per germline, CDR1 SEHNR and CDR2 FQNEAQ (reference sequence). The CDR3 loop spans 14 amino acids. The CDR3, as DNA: TGTGCCAGCAGCTTAGGACAGGGCCCAGATACGCAGTATTTT. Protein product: CASSLGQGPDTQYF.

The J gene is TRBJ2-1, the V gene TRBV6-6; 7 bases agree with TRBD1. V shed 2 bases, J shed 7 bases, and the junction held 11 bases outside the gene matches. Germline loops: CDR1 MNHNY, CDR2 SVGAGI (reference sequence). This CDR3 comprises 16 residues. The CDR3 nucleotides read TGTGCCAGCAGTTACCCGACAGGGCCCGAGGGGAATGAGCAGTTCTTC. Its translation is CASSYPTGPEGNEQFF.

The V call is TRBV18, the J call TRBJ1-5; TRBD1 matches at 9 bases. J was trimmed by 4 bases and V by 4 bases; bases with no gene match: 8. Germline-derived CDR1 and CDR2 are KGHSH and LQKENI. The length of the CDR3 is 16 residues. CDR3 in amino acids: CASSRGPGTGNQPQHF. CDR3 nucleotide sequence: TGTGCCAGCTCACGCGGTCCCGGGACAGGGAATCAGCCCCAGCATTTT.

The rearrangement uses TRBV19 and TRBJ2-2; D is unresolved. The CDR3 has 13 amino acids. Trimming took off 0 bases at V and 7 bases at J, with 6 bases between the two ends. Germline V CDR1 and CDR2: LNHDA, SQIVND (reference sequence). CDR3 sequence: CASSIDTGGELFF. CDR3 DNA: TGTGCCAGTAGTATAGATACGGGCGGGGAGCTGTTTTTT.

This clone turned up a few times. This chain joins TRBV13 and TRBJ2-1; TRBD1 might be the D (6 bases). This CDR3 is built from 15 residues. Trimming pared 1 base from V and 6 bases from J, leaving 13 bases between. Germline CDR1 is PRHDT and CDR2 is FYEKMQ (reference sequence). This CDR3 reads CASSLEQGRTNEQFF. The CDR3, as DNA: TGTGCCAGCAGCTTAGAACAGGGTCGTACCAATGAGCAGTTCTTC. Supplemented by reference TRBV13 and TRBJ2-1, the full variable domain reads AAGVIQSPRHLIKEKRETATLKCYPIPRHDTVYWYQQGPGQDPQFLISFYEKMQSDKGSIPDRFSAQQFSDYHSELNMSSLELGDSALYFCASSLEQGRTNEQFFGPGTRLTVL.

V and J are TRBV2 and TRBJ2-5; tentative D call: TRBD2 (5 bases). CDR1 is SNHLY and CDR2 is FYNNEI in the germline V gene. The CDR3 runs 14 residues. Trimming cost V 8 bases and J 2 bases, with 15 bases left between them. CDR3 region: CASWSGGWQETQYF. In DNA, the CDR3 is TGTGCCAGCTGGAGCGGCGGGTGGCAAGAGACCCAGTACTTC.

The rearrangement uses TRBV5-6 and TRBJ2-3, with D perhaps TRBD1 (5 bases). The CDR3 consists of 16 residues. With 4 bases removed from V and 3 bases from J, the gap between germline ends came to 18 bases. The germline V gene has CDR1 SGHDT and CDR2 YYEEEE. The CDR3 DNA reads TGTGCCAGCAGCCCGACCCAGGGCCTAAGGACAGATACGCAGTATTTT. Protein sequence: CASSPTQGLRTDTQYF.

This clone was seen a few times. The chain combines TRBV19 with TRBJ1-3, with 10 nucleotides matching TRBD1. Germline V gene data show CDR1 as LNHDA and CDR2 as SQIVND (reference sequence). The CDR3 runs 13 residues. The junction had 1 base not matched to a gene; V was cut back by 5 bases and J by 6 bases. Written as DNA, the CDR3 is TGTGCCAGTAGTCGACAGGGGGCAAACACCATATATTTT. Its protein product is CASSRQGANTIYF.

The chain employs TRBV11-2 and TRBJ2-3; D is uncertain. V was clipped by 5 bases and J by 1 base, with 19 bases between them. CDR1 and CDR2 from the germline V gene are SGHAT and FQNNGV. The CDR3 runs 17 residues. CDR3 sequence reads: CASSRALGSRGTDTQYF. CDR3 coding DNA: TGTGCCAGCAGCCGTGCCCTAGGTTCCCGGGGCACAGATACGCAGTATTTT.